This entry concerns a single TCR beta chain. This clone was seen only once. Its antigen specificity is not known. The input lacks base qualities; no much larger clone sits a single base away. To sequence the TCRbeta CDR3 region, genomic DNA was isolated from the sorted cells. The immunoSEQ Assay was used for sequencing of TCRbeta CDR3 regions. TCRdb provides this immuneACCESS table in a form limited to in-frame rearrangements. Some clones are lacking; in checked studies, under half of them reflect an unresolved V gene, and why the rest are absent is not known. Here the sample has 90,000 or so clones; approximately 92% occur a single time. Of the sample, under 0.4% is held by the ten largest clones. Patients with autoimmune disease history or receiving systemic immunosuppression were excluded from the trial. Peripheral blood for TCR sequencing was drawn from every dose cohort at baseline, at cycle 4 day 1 and at cycle 7 day 1. Samples came from an open-label, multicenter, first-in-human phase I dose-escalation trial of ivuxolimab. Adults with locally advanced or metastatic melanoma, renal cell carcinoma, hepatocellular carcinoma or head and neck squamous cell carcinoma were enrolled in the trial. Before TCR sequencing, CD4+ T cells and CD8+ T cells from peripheral blood were sorted into separate populations.

The sample belongs to a study of OX40 agonist ivuxolimab in advanced cancers. General notes on the study: Ivuxolimab was an agonistic, fully human IgG2 monoclonal antibody directed against OX40 (CD134), a costimulatory receptor. The paper covers the monotherapy dose-escalation part of the phase I ivuxolimab trial, which included N ≈ 54 patients. In the dose-escalation cohort, 82.7% of patients were male, and the mean age was 60 years with a range of roughly 20 to 79. Prior anti-PD-1, anti-PD-L1 or anti-CTLA-4 therapy was permitted, and checkpoint inhibitors had been received by about two fifths of dose-escalation patients. Partial responses occurred in three dose-escalation patients, of whom one had hepatocellular carcinoma and two had cutaneous melanoma. Among the roughly 52 dose-escalation patients, about 20 had hepatocellular carcinoma, roughly 15 melanoma, 9 renal cell carcinoma and 9 head and neck cancer. The purpose of peripheral TCRbeta sequencing was to test whether ivuxolimab changed TCR sequence diversity and led to clonal T-cell expansion. Intravenous ivuxolimab was administered to patients every 2 weeks at six dose levels: 0.01, 0.1, 0.3, 1.5, 3 and 10 mg/kg.

Broad study findings and their caveats: Which antigens the clonally expanded peripheral T cells were specific for was not determined. At doses of 0.1 to 3.0 mg/kg, clonal expansion of both CD4+ and CD8+ blood T cells was observed from baseline to week 6. Low levels of normalized T-cell clonal expansion were also shown by some nonresponding patients. In the 0.1-3.0 mg/kg groups, partial responders were among the patients with the lowest normalized peripheral clonal expansion, particularly in CD8+ T cells. On average, CD8+ T cells showed more expanded clones than CD4+ T cells after ivuxolimab.

CDR1 and CDR2 are read off the germline V gene (reference sequence) as MNHEY and SMNVEV. The junction carries 11 bases between V and J, which are trimmed by 5 bases and 1 base respectively. The CDR3 spans 14 residues, from the cysteine through the phenylalanine. Only the CDR3 part of the read is kept: 42 bases, read in frame from the first base. This chain joins TRBV27 to TRBJ1-1; confidence is insufficient to name the D gene. The sample consisted of CD4+ or CD8+ T cells sorted from blood, taken in a trial of the OX40 agonist ivuxolimab. The sequence was collected from an adult with an advanced solid tumor such as melanoma, head and neck, liver or kidney cancer. The CDR3 reads CASSPRPSNTEAFF. In nucleotide form, the sequence is TGTGCCAGCAGTCCCCGTCCGTCGAACACTGAAGCTTTCTTT.